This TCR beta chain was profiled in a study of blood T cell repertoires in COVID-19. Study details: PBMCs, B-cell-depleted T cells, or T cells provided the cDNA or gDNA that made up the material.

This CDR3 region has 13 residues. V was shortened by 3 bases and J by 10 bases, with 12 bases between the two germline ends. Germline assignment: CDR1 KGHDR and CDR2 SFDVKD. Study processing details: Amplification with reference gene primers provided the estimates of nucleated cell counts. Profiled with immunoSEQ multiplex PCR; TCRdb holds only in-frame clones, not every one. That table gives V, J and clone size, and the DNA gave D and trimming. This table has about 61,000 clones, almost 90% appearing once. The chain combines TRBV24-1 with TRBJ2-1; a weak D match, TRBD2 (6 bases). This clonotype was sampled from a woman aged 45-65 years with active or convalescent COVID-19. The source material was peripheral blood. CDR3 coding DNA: TGTGCCACCAGTGATCCGGGAGCTCACGAGCAGTTCTTC. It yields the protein CATSDPGAHEQFF.